What follows is one T cell receptor beta chain and its context. The data were produced by immunoSEQ multiplex PCR, yet TCRdb's version contains in-frame clones alone and is incomplete. The sample includes 40,000 to 65,000 clones, about nine tenths seen only once; the top ten take approximately 6.5%. These data originate in a study of PD-1 blockade in classical Hodgkin lymphoma. Time point meaning: cycle 4 day 1 (C4D1), after 6 weeks of nivolumab. Every patient was affected by relapse after autologous stem cell transplantation, while exposure to brentuximab vedotin was not uniform. The CDR3 contains 12 residues.

The clonotype originates from a human donor with classical Hodgkin lymphoma. The V and J genes are TRBV1 and TRBJ2-5; TRBD2, as called in the table, went unchecked against the DNA. TRBV1 is a documented pseudogene. The input for sequencing was peripheral blood mononuclear cells (PBMCs), taken before the fourth cycle of nivolumab. The CDR3, as DNA: TGCACCAGCAGCCGGAGGGAAGAGACCCAGTACTTC. Amino acid sequence: CTSSRREETQYF.